Below, 15 T cell receptor beta chains from the same sample are listed, as sequenced in a study of T-cell reconstitution after alpha-beta-depleted transplantation in children. Library preparation (for TCRbeta) was performed with unique molecular identifiers. MiXCR, run by TCRdb on the PCR reads, gives a single entry per CDR3 protein. Here the sample spans under 300,000 distinct CDR3 sequences, approximately 10% being singletons. Sequences were derived from peripheral blood, sampled 180 days after TCRalphabeta/CD19-depleted stem cell transplant. These receptors originate from a male patient between 2 and 15 years old who had a stem cell transplant for chronic granulomatous disease, so the T cells may come from the graft donor.

This clonotype was seen repeatedly, ten times or more. V usage is TRBV27 and J usage is TRBJ2-7; D may be TRBD1 or TRBD2 (5 bases each). V was trimmed by 0 bases and J by 3 bases, leaving 9 bases between them. Looked up from germline, CDR1 is MNHEY and CDR2 is SMNVEV (reference sequence). The CDR3 spans 14 residues. This chain's CDR3 is CASSLSRGRYEQYF. Written as DNA, the CDR3 is TGTGCCAGCAGTTTATCGAGGGGCCGCTACGAGCAGTACTTC.

This clonotype has a count of ten or more. The chain combines TRBV3-1 with TRBJ1-2; 9 bases fit TRBD1. The CDR3 spans 15 residues. Germline CDR1 LGHDT, CDR2 YNNKEL (reference sequence). J gave up 4 bases and V 4 bases, and 7 bases lay outside the gene matches. CDR3 sequence (DNA): TGTGCCAGCAGCCCTGGACAGGGGAATGGCTATGGCTACACCTTC. Residues: CASSPGQGNGYGYTF.

The genes are TRBV19 and TRBJ2-7, with a tentative D call TRBD2 (6 bases). Germline V CDR1 and CDR2: LNHDA, SQIVND (reference sequence). The V end was cut by 4 bases, the J end by 7 bases, with 14 bases between. The CDR3 loop spans 13 amino acids. Written as DNA, the CDR3 is TGTGCCAGTAGTAGGGTAGGCCGGGGGGAGCAGTACTTC. Its translation: CASSRVGRGEQYF.

This clonotype was seen a handful of times. The chain uses TRBV29-1 and TRBJ1-1, with D hard to call. CDR1 and CDR2 (germline): SQVTM, ANQGSEA. This CDR3 spans 14 amino acids. Trimming removed 2 bases at V and 2 bases at J, with 12 bases between. The DNA for the CDR3 is TGCAGCGTTGAATGGGCCGGGTACAACACTGAAGCTTTCTTT. Protein: CSVEWAGYNTEAFF.

Regarding this clonotype: This may be a read error: a much more frequent sequence differs by one nucleotide. The V and J genes are TRBV29-1 and TRBJ2-1; 11 bases agree with TRBD2. This CDR3 is built from 14 residues. Germline V lookup: CDR1 SQVTM, CDR2 ANQGSEA. CDR3 nucleotide sequence: TGCATCGTTGTAGCGGGGGGGCTTTACAATGAGCAGTTCTTC. Translated: CIVVAGGLYNEQFF.

The V gene is TRBV6-5, the J gene TRBJ1-5, with unresolved D. Looked up from germline, CDR1 is MNHEY and CDR2 is SVGAGI. The CDR3 covers 17 residues. V lost 4 bases and J 4 bases, leaving 20 bases between the germline ends. CDR3 DNA: TGTGCCAGCAGTTCCCCTGAGTGGGAAGGCCCGAATCAGCCCCAGCATTTT. Amino acid sequence: CASSSPEWEGPNQPQHF.

This clonotype has a count of ten or more. This chain uses TRBV20-1 with TRBJ2-1; the D call may be TRBD1 or TRBD2 (6 bases each). The V gene's germline CDR1 is DFQATT and CDR2 SNEGSKA (reference sequence). This CDR3 spans 13 amino acids. Trimming took 3 bases from V and 2 from J, leaving 8 bases between them. The chain's CDR3 is CSASGGPYNEQFF. As DNA, the CDR3 is TGCAGTGCTAGTGGGGGGCCCTACAATGAGCAGTTCTTC.

This clonotype appeared many times. The chain employs TRBV6-2 or TRBV6-3 and TRBJ1-2; a weak D match, TRBD1 (6 bases). The CDR3 contains 14 residues. Germline lookup yields CDR1 MNHEY and CDR2 SVGEGT. Between the trimmed V and J ends, which lost 2 bases and 2 bases, there was a span of 9 bases. CDR3: CASSYQDSNYGYTF. CDR3 nucleotides: TGTGCCAGCAGTTACCAGGACAGCAACTATGGCTACACCTTC.

This clonotype was detected ten times or more. The chain carries TRBV20-1 and TRBJ2-7; TRBD1 might be the D (5 bases). Deletions cut 4 bases from V and 3 bases from J, with 22 bases between. The CDR3 extends over 16 amino acids. CDR1 is DFQATT, CDR2 SNEGSKA, per germline (reference sequence). The chain's CDR3 is CSANDSPTVVGYEQYF. In DNA form, the CDR3 reads TGCAGTGCTAACGACAGTCCCACGGTTGTTGGCTACGAGCAGTACTTC.

This clonotype has ten or more counts. V and J are TRBV20-1 and TRBJ2-7; 10 bases are a match to TRBD1. The germline V gene has CDR1 DFQATT and CDR2 SNEGSKA (reference sequence). Trimming removed 3 bases from V and 1 base from J; junction bases left unmatched: 9. This CDR3 is 16 amino acids long. The CDR3 spells CSASQIGQGGSYEQYF. CDR3 coding DNA: TGCAGTGCTAGTCAAATTGGACAGGGGGGTTCCTACGAGCAGTACTTC.

The chain recombines TRBV4-1 with TRBJ2-7; 9 bases are shared with TRBD2. Per germline, CDR1 MGHRA and CDR2 YSYEKL. The CDR3 consists of 13 residues. Trimming at V came to 6 bases and at J to 5 bases, leaving 5 bases not matched to a gene. For the CDR3, the DNA is TGCGCCAGCAGTCCTAGCGGGATCGACGAGCAGTACTTC. Amino acid sequence: CASSPSGIDEQYF.

The chain couples TRBV20-1 to TRBJ2-1, with 10 bases fitting TRBD2. Germline CDR1 and CDR2: DFQATT and SNEGSKA (reference sequence). The CDR3 spans 16 residues. J gave up 2 bases and V 1 base, and 5 bases lay outside the gene matches. Here the CDR3 reads CSARAQREGPYNEQFF. The CDR3 nucleotides are TGCAGTGCTAGAGCCCAGCGGGAGGGCCCCTACAATGAGCAGTTCTTC.

This clonotype occurred many times. The chain joins TRBV13 to TRBJ2-5; the match to TRBD2 covers 11 bases. In germline, CDR1 is PRHDT, CDR2 FYEKMQ (reference sequence). V dropped 4 bases and J dropped 4; count of bases not matched to a gene: 2. The CDR3 spans 14 residues. Here the CDR3 reads CASSSGTSGETQYF. The CDR3 DNA follows: TGTGCCAGCAGCTCTGGGACTAGCGGAGAGACCCAGTACTTC.

This clonotype was found many times. The chain combines TRBV15 with TRBJ1-5; D may be TRBD1 (5 bases). CDR3 length equals 13 residues. CDR1 LNHNV and CDR2 YYDKDF come from the germline V gene (reference sequence). Trimming shortened V by 0 bases and J by 6 bases, and 6 bases separated the two germline ends. The CDR3 loop reads CATSRDGGQPQHF. The DNA for the CDR3 is TGTGCCACCAGCAGAGATGGGGGTCAGCCCCAGCATTTT.

The rearrangement links TRBV11-1 to TRBJ2-1; 10 bases match TRBD2. Looked up from germline, CDR1 is SGHAT and CDR2 is FQDESV (reference sequence). With 1 base clipped from V and 4 bases from J, the junction kept 7 bases outside the gene matches. There are 17 residues in the CDR3. The CDR3 is CASSLGLAGEAYNEQFF. CDR3 coding DNA: TGTGCCAGCAGCTTAGGTCTAGCGGGAGAGGCTTACAATGAGCAGTTCTTC.